This TCR beta chain was sequenced in a study of blood T cell repertoires in COVID-19. For the study at large: Acute-phase and convalescent COVID-19 samples originated in the United States, Italy and Spain. Nucleic acid was either cDNA or gDNA, and it came from T cells, B-cell-depleted T cells, or PBMCs.

The CDR3 runs 19 residues. The V gene's germline CDR1 is SGHTA and CDR2 FQGNSA. The V and J ends lost 5 bases and 4 bases, in that order; junction bases with no gene match: 14. Per the authors' pipeline: Quantification of nucleated cells was approximated via reference gene primer amplification. Profiled with immunoSEQ multiplex PCR; TCRdb holds only in-frame clones, not every one. V and J calls and clone size are those listed in that table; D and trimming were worked out from the DNA. The sample has about 35,000 clones; over 80% are singletons. The chain couples TRBV7-2 to TRBJ2-6, with 10 bases identical to TRBD1. Sequenced input: peripheral blood. The receptor was derived from a man older than 75 with active COVID-19. Here the CDR3 reads CASSRRDRGFAYGANVLTF. The DNA of the CDR3 is TGTGCCAGCAGCCGCCGGGACAGGGGTTTTGCGTACGGGGCCAACGTCCTGACTTTC.